The 31 T cell receptor beta chains in this list originate from one sample, sequenced in a study of regulatory T cells in long-lasting Graves disease (dated by TCRdb to the early 2020s). The library was prepared using multiplex PCR. The instrument given in TCRdb is Illumina HiSeq 4000. To build TCR beta libraries, CDR3 regions were amplified by Arm-PCR using iRepertoire HTBI primers. Using fastp trimming at Q25 and MiXCR clonotype assembly, TCRdb reanalyzed the public sequencing data and kept in-frame beta chains. Each entry merges the rows of one CDR3 protein and shows their most common DNA and genes. Here the sample has 350,000 to 500,000 distinct CDR3 sequences; 15% to 20% occur a single time. The leading ten clones occupy less than 30% of the sample. The meaning of the sample's time point label: newly diagnosed GD, antithyroid drugs for less than 3 months. For both TCR sequencing and RNA sequencing, RNA was extracted from PBMCs using TRIzol.

The same sample was also studied in work on T cells in Graves' hyperthyroidism and ophthalmopathy.

The specimen comprised peripheral blood mononuclear cells (PBMCs), sampled at new diagnosis, from a patient treated with antithyroid drugs. These receptors all stem from a woman younger than 30 with Graves disease. Donor details come from another sample of the same person, matched by shared clones.

This clonotype has only a few counts. The chain couples TRBV20-1 to TRBJ2-2; D remains ambiguous. Trimming pared 5 bases from V and 4 bases from J, leaving 14 bases between. This CDR3 contains 14 residues. CDR1 is DFQATT, CDR2 SNEGSKA, per germline (reference sequence). As DNA, the CDR3 is TGCAGTGCTCCACCGCCAGTACCCACCGGGGAGCTGTTTTTT. Protein sequence: CSAPPPVPTGELFF.

This clonotype has at least ten counts. The gene calls are TRBV5-6 and TRBJ2-7; 11 positions match TRBD2. J lost 5 bases, V lost 4 bases, and 2 bases had no gene match. This CDR3 region has 13 residues. The germline V gene encodes CDR1 SGHDT and CDR2 YYEEEE. CDR3 loop: CASSISGRDEQYF. In DNA form, the CDR3 reads TGTGCCAGCAGCATTAGCGGGAGGGACGAGCAGTACTTC.

This clonotype has a handful of counts. This chain links TRBV7-2 with TRBJ1-6, with D tentatively TRBD1 (5 bases). V was trimmed by 4 bases and J by 9 bases, leaving 16 bases between them. The V gene's germline CDR1 is SGHTA and CDR2 FQGNSA. This CDR3 has 15 amino acids. This CDR3 is CASSSRQGGLSPLHF. The CDR3 DNA is TGTGCCAGCAGCTCTCGTCAGGGAGGGCTTTCACCCCTCCACTTT.

This CDR3 is CASSHTLSSSYNEQFF. As DNA, the CDR3 is TGTGCCAGCAGTCACACTCTATCCAGCTCCTACAATGAGCAGTTCTTC. The chain joins TRBV9 to TRBJ2-1, with D unresolved. Trimming pared 5 bases from V and 0 bases from J, leaving 15 bases between. Germline loops: CDR1 SGDLS, CDR2 YYNGEE. The CDR3 length is 16 residues.

This clonotype was found a few times. The chain carries TRBV9 and TRBJ2-7, with 8 nucleotides matching TRBD2. CDR1 is SGDLS, CDR2 YYNGEE, per germline. V was clipped by 2 bases and J by 0 bases; unmatched bases: 4. There are 15 residues in the CDR3. CDR3 protein: CASSVSGGVSYEQYF. Here the CDR3 DNA reads TGTGCCAGCAGCGTGTCGGGAGGGGTCTCCTACGAGCAGTACTTC. Full variable domain (missing parts from reference TRBV9 and TRBJ2-7): DSGVTQTPKHLITATGQRVTLRCSPRSGDLSVYWYQQSLDQGLQFLIQYYNGEERAKGNILERFSAQQFPDLHSELNLSSLELGDSALYFCASSVSGGVSYEQYFGPGTRLTVT.

This clonotype was detected many times. The chain carries TRBV28 and TRBJ2-7, with D perhaps TRBD1 or TRBD2 (6 bases each). The germline gives CDR1 MDHEN, CDR2 SYDVKM. This CDR3 contains 15 residues. The V end lost 2 bases, the J end lost 7 bases, and 18 bases lay between the germline ends. The CDR3: CASSLRGERTGEQYF. The CDR3 bases are TGTGCCAGCAGTTTAAGGGGGGAGAGAACGGGTGAGCAGTACTTC.

The V call is TRBV7-9, the J call TRBJ2-7, with D perhaps TRBD1 (6 bases). The CDR3 loop spans 13 amino acids. Germline V gives CDR1 SEHNR, CDR2 FQNEAQ (reference sequence). The ends were cut back, 5 bases at V and 2 bases at J, with 10 bases in the middle. The CDR3: CASSQDSPYEQYF. DNA for the CDR3: TGTGCCAGCAGCCAGGACAGCCCCTACGAGCAGTACTTC.

This clonotype was counted only a few times. The V and J genes are TRBV28 and TRBJ2-2; the match to TRBD2 covers 12 bases. V lost 3 bases, J lost 6 bases, and 8 bases stayed unmatched. Germline-derived CDR1 and CDR2 are MDHEN and SYDVKM. The CDR3 sequence is 17 residues long. The CDR3 reads CASSFVGLAGLAGELFF. CDR3 sequence (DNA): TGTGCCAGCAGTTTCGTAGGACTAGCGGGATTGGCCGGGGAGCTGTTTTTT.

This clonotype was recorded at least ten times. This sequence joins TRBV20-1 and TRBJ2-2; 10 bases are a match to TRBD2. Germline CDR1 reads DFQATT; CDR2 reads SNEGSKA (reference sequence). This CDR3 spans 14 amino acids. With V trimmed by 5 bases and J by 2 bases, 2 bases remained unmatched. CDR3 sequence reads: CSALLAGNTGELFF. CDR3 sequence (DNA): TGCAGTGCTCTACTAGCGGGAAACACCGGGGAGCTGTTTTTT.

This clonotype was recorded a few times. The CDR3 loop reads CASSLFRASGTGELFF. Here the CDR3 DNA reads TGTGCCAGCAGTTTATTTCGGGCTAGCGGGACCGGGGAGCTGTTTTTT. The rearrangement joins TRBV27 to TRBJ2-2, with 8 positions matching TRBD2. CDR1 MNHEY and CDR2 SMNVEV come from the germline V gene (reference sequence). The length of the CDR3 is 16 residues. Unmatched junction bases numbered 6, after V lost 1 base and J lost 5 bases.

J is TRBJ2-2 and V is TRBV20-1; a weak D match, TRBD2 (6 bases). The V gene's germline CDR1 is DFQATT and CDR2 SNEGSKA (reference sequence). Trimming pared 2 bases from V and 2 bases from J, leaving 12 bases between. This CDR3 region has 15 residues. CDR3 sequence: CSARSTSGNTGELFF. CDR3 DNA: TGCAGTGCTAGATCGACTAGTGGTAACACCGGGGAGCTGTTTTTT.

The chain employs TRBV30 and TRBJ2-7, with D possibly being TRBD2 (6 bases). Looked up from germline, CDR1 is GTSNPN and CDR2 is SVGIG (reference sequence). V lost 2 bases to trimming and J lost 4 bases, with 9 bases between them. The CDR3 length is 12 residues. CDR3 sequence reads: CAWSRGSYEQYF. The CDR3 DNA reads TGTGCCTGGAGTCGGGGGAGTTACGAGCAGTACTTC. Drawing the rest from reference TRBV30 and TRBJ2-7, the complete variable domain is SQTIHQWPATLVQPVGSPLSLECTVEGTSNPNLYWYRQAAGRGLQLLFYSVGIGQISSEVPQNLSASRPQDRQFILSSKKLLLSDSGFYLCAWSRGSYEQYFGPGTRLTVT.

This clonotype has a count of ten or more. The chain links TRBV20-1 to TRBJ2-1; D unclear. Deletions cut 6 bases from V and 8 bases from J, with 14 bases between. Per the germline V gene, CDR1 is DFQATT and CDR2 is SNEGSKA (reference sequence). There are 12 residues in the CDR3. CDR3 amino acids: CSATDEHDEQFF. The CDR3 region has the DNA TGCAGTGCCACCGACGAGCACGATGAGCAGTTCTTC.

This clonotype was seen a few times. The chain carries TRBV4-3 and TRBJ2-2; possible D gene TRBD2, 6 bases. There are 16 residues in the CDR3. Trimming cost V 1 base and J 1 base, with 10 bases left between them. CDR1 is LGHNA, CDR2 YSLEER, per germline. CDR3 nucleotide sequence: TGCGCCAGCAGCCAAGTTGGCGGGATGAACACCGGGGAGCTGTTTTTT. This gives the protein CASSQVGGMNTGELFF.

In this sample, this clonotype turned up many times. The chain is built from TRBV12-3 or TRBV12-4 and TRBJ1-1; D is perhaps TRBD1 (6 bases). This CDR3 comprises 12 residues. Between the trimmed V and J ends, which lost 3 bases and 11 bases, there was a span of 13 bases. DNA of the CDR3: TGTGCCAGCAGTTTTGGGCAGGGGCCGGCTTTCTTT. Amino acids: CASSFGQGPAFF.

This clonotype was seen repeatedly, ten times or more. The rearrangement links TRBV18 to TRBJ2-5; no firm D call. With 3 bases removed from V and 9 bases from J, the gap between germline ends came to 14 bases. The germline CDR1 and CDR2 sequences are KGHSH and LQKENI. The CDR3 spans 13 residues. The CDR3 is CASSPLPQTAQYF. CDR3 nucleotides: TGTGCCAGCTCACCCCTCCCCCAAACGGCCCAGTACTTC.

The chain is built from TRBV2 and TRBJ2-1; the D call may be TRBD1 or TRBD2 (6 bases each). Germline V gene lookup returns CDR1 SNHLY and CDR2 FYNNEI. Trimming cost V 7 bases and J 9 bases, with 16 bases left between them. This CDR3 region has 13 residues. The CDR3: CASTLRGDSEQFF. The CDR3 nucleotides are TGTGCCAGCACTCTGAGGGGGGATAGTGAGCAGTTCTTC.

This clonotype has at least ten counts. This chain connects TRBV6-1 to TRBJ1-1, with D tentatively TRBD1 (6 bases). The V and J ends lost 8 bases and 7 bases respectively, with 17 bases between them. The CDR3 covers 13 residues. Germline V CDR1 and CDR2: MNHNS, SASEGT. CDR3: CASVGTPVGEAFF. The CDR3 nucleotides are TGTGCCAGCGTCGGGACACCCGTGGGTGAAGCTTTCTTT.

This clonotype was recorded many times. The chain joins TRBV11-3 to TRBJ1-1; D unresolved. The V and J ends lost 5 bases and 2 bases respectively, with 9 bases between them. The V gene's germline CDR1 is SGHNT and CDR2 YENEEA. This CDR3 is 13 amino acids long. DNA for the CDR3: TGTGCCAGCAGCAGGAAGAGAAACACTGAAGCTTTCTTT. It specifies CASSRKRNTEAFF.

This clonotype was recorded at least ten times. The chain is built from TRBV28 and TRBJ2-3, with D maybe TRBD1 (8 bases). Looked up from germline, CDR1 is MDHEN and CDR2 is SYDVKM. V was shortened by 11 bases and J by 2 bases, with 20 bases between the two germline ends. The CDR3 is made up of 15 amino acids. CDR3 bases: TGTGCCGCGGGGGAACGGGACAGGTACACAGATACGCAGTATTTT. Its protein product is CAAGERDRYTDTQYF. The full variable domain, in which reference TRBV28 and TRBJ2-3 provide the parts outside the CDR3, is DVKVTQSSRYLVKRTGEKVFLECVQDMDHENMFWYRQDPGLGLRLIYFSYDVKMKEKGDIPEGYSVSREKKERFSLILESASTNQTSMYLCAAGERDRYTDTQYFGPGTRLTVL.

Details on this clonotype: A much larger clone lies one base from this, so it may be a read error. The rearrangement links TRBV6-2 or TRBV6-3 to TRBJ2-7, with D possibly TRBD2 on 6 matching bases. Per germline, CDR1 MNHEY and CDR2 SVGEGT. Between the trimmed V and J ends, which lost 4 bases and 5 bases, there was a span of 12 bases. The CDR3 totals 13 residues. This CDR3 reads CASSSTGVDEQYF. DNA for the CDR3: TGTGCCAGCAGTTCGACGGGAGTCGACGAGCAGTACTTC.

This clonotype was detected many times. This CDR3 is CASTQRGGPEKGTDTQYF. In nucleotides, the CDR3 is TGTGCCAGCACCCAAAGGGGCGGGCCAGAAAAAGGAACAGATACGCAGTATTTT. This chain joins TRBV6-2 or TRBV6-3 and TRBJ2-3, with D perhaps TRBD1 or TRBD2 (5 bases each). V was trimmed by 7 bases and J by 3 bases, leaving 26 bases between them. The CDR3 has 18 amino acids. CDR1 is MNHEY and CDR2 is SVGEGT in the germline V gene.

The chain links TRBV19 to TRBJ2-5, with TRBD2 matching over 9 bases. Germline V gene sequence: CDR1 LNHDA, CDR2 SQIVND (reference sequence). This CDR3 comprises 16 residues. V lost 4 bases, J lost 0 bases, and 6 bases stayed unmatched. For the CDR3, the DNA is TGTGCCAGTAGTACATCTAGCGGGACGAACCAAGAGACCCAGTACTTC. It codes for CASSTSSGTNQETQYF.

This clonotype was counted ten times or more. The chain recombines TRBV6-1 with TRBJ1-1; D perhaps matches TRBD1 (6 bases). The CDR3 totals 13 residues. V was trimmed by 2 bases and J by 11 bases, leaving 15 bases between them. Germline CDR1 reads MNHNS; CDR2 reads SASEGT. The CDR3 protein is CASSESTGLRAFF. CDR3 in DNA: TGTGCCAGCAGTGAATCGACAGGACTCCGGGCTTTCTTT.

This clonotype was seen many times. This chain connects TRBV30 to TRBJ2-1, with 7 bases that match TRBD2. CDR3 length equals 13 residues. V shed 6 bases, J shed 7 bases, and the junction held 9 bases outside the gene matches. CDR1 and CDR2 (germline): GTSNPN, SVGIG (reference sequence). In DNA, the CDR3 is TGTGCCTGTCCTTGGCGGGAGACTAATGAGCAGTTCTTC. Residues: CACPWRETNEQFF. Using reference TRBV30 and TRBJ2-1 for the parts outside the CDR3, the full variable domain is SQTIHQWPATLVQPVGSPLSLECTVEGTSNPNLYWYRQAAGRGLQLLFYSVGIGQISSEVPQNLSASRPQDRQFILSSKKLLLSDSGFYLCACPWRETNEQFFGPGTRLTVL.

This clonotype was counted only a few times. CDR3 region: CASSLEFQGPAALIGQFF. DNA for the CDR3: TGCGCCAGCAGCTTGGAGTTCCAGGGCCCGGCCGCGTTAATCGGGCAGTTCTTC. The chain has TRBV5-1 and TRBJ2-1; D perhaps matches TRBD1 (5 bases). This CDR3 has 18 amino acids. Germline V lookup: CDR1 SGHRS, CDR2 YFSETQ. Trimming took 0 bases from V and 12 from J, leaving 28 bases between them.

This clonotype was detected only once. J is TRBJ2-1 and V is TRBV20-1; D tentatively reads TRBD1 or TRBD2 (5 bases each). Germline V lookup: CDR1 DFQATT, CDR2 SNEGSKA (reference sequence). The CDR3 sequence is 12 residues long. V gave up 3 bases and J gave up 10 bases, with 13 bases separating them. The CDR3 sequence is CSARRGDYEQFF. CDR3 nucleotides: TGCAGTGCTAGGAGGGGAGACTACGAGCAGTTCTTC.

This clonotype was seen many times. The V and J genes are TRBV29-1 and TRBJ2-1; 8 bases are a match to TRBD1. This CDR3 spans 11 amino acids. V dropped 6 bases and J dropped 10; count of bases not matched to a gene: 5. Germline CDR1 reads SQVTM; CDR2 reads ANQGSEA. The CDR3 loop is CSVNRGYEQFF. CDR3 DNA sequence: TGCAGCGTCAACAGGGGGTACGAGCAGTTCTTC.

The chain combines TRBV7-9 with TRBJ2-4, with D perhaps matching TRBD2 (5 bases). From germline, CDR1 is SEHNR and CDR2 FQNEAQ (reference sequence). Trimming took off 5 bases at V and 5 bases at J, with 10 bases between the two ends. CDR3 length equals 13 residues. The CDR3 bases are TGTGCCAGCAGCCGCGAGCGGCAAAACATTCAGTACTTC. Residues: CASSRERQNIQYF. The entire variable domain, with the rest obtained from reference TRBV7-9 and TRBJ2-4, is as follows: DTGVSQNPRHKITKRGQNVTFRCDPISEHNRLYWYRQTLGQGPEFLTYFQNEAQLEKSRLLSDRFSAERPKGSFSTLEIQRTEQGDSAMYLCASSRERQNIQYFGAGTRLSVL.

This clonotype was recorded many times. CDR3: CASSRRTSGRADEQYF. The CDR3 DNA follows: TGTGCCAGCAGCCGAAGGACTAGCGGGAGGGCCGACGAGCAGTACTTC. The V gene is TRBV2, the J gene TRBJ2-7, with TRBD2 matching 15 bases. The CDR3 spans 16 residues. Germline-derived CDR1 and CDR2 are SNHLY and FYNNEI. Trimming cost V 6 bases and J 5 bases; bases outside gene matches: 8. Variable domain in full (rest from reference TRBV2 and TRBJ2-7): EPEVTQTPSHQVTQMGQEVILRCVPISNHLYFYWYRQILGQKVEFLVSFYNNEISEKSEIFDDQFSVERPDGSNFTLKIRSTKLEDSAMYFCASSRRTSGRADEQYFGPGTRLTVT.

The sample holds many counts of this clonotype. This sequence joins TRBV4-1 and TRBJ2-1; 8 bases align to TRBD2. The ends lost 2 bases at V and 9 bases at J; junction bases unmatched: 12. Germline V gene sequence: CDR1 MGHRA, CDR2 YSYEKL. The CDR3 consists of 16 residues. The CDR3: CASSQRSGLAGTEQFF. DNA of the CDR3: TGCGCCAGCAGCCAACGATCTGGACTAGCCGGAACTGAGCAGTTCTTC.